Sequencing of this T cell receptor (beta chain) was carried out in a study of blood T cell repertoires in COVID-19. Study-wide context: The United States, Italy and Spain were the sources of the acute and convalescent COVID-19 samples. Nucleic acid was either cDNA or gDNA, and it came from T cells, B-cell-depleted T cells, or PBMCs.

In the original analysis: Reference gene primers were amplified, and this amplification served to estimate nucleated cell counts. Some clones are missing from TCRdb's copy, which holds only in-frame ones; the method was immunoSEQ multiplex PCR. From that table come the V and J calls and clone size; the DNA was used to work out D and trimming. The sample lists 350,000 to 550,000 clones, 75% to 90% occurring once. The sequence was collected from a woman in her thirties with acute or convalescent COVID-19. Input material: peripheral blood.

The CDR3 DNA sequence: TGTGCCAGCAGGGTACAGGGGGCAAACATTCAGTACTTC. Protein sequence: CASRVQGANIQYF. The chain employs TRBV12-3 or TRBV12-4 and TRBJ2-4, with 9 bases fitting TRBD1. This CDR3 region has 13 residues. Losses at the gene ends were 6 bases for V and 6 bases for J; bases not matched to a gene: 3.